Each of the 31 T cell receptor beta chains below was sequenced from the same sample in a study of blood T cell repertoires in COVID-19. The repertoire was sequenced with immunoSEQ multiplex PCR; TCRdb's copy has only in-frame clones and lacks some. The sample includes 10,000 to 15,000 clones, roughly three quarters of them seen just once. Sample: peripheral blood. The receptors originated from a human donor in a cohort sampled during active COVID-19.

The J gene is TRBJ2-3, the V gene TRBV18; perhaps TRBD2 as D (6 bases). Looked up from germline, CDR1 is KGHSH and CDR2 is LQKENI. Trimming cost V 5 bases and J 0 bases, with 12 bases left between them. The CDR3 is 15 residues long. For the CDR3, the DNA is TGTGCCAGCTCAGAACTAGCTGCTAGCACAGATACGCAGTATTTT. Its protein is CASSELAASTDTQYF.

V is TRBV6-5 and J is TRBJ2-1; 9 positions agree with TRBD1. Germline-derived CDR1 and CDR2 are MNHEY and SVGAGI. With 6 bases clipped from V and 5 bases from J, the junction kept 8 bases outside the gene matches. The CDR3 consists of 15 residues. The CDR3 protein is CASSGSGTGHNEQFF. The CDR3 DNA reads as TGTGCCAGCAGCGGGTCCGGGACAGGGCACAATGAGCAGTTCTTC.

The V call is TRBV2, the J call TRBJ2-5; weak D call: TRBD1 (6 bases). Germline V CDR1 and CDR2: SNHLY, FYNNEI. V was clipped by 10 bases and J by 2 bases, with 17 bases between them. The CDR3 sequence is 14 residues long. CDR3 amino acids: CATPGQIGQETQYF. The CDR3 coding sequence is TGTGCCACCCCAGGACAGATAGGGCAAGAGACCCAGTACTTC.

In its sample, this clone was seen a few times. The chain links TRBV7-8 to TRBJ2-7, with unresolved D. From germline, CDR1 is SGHVS and CDR2 FQNEAQ. The CDR3 sequence is 13 residues long. Trimming left V 1 base short and J 2 bases short, with 6 bases between. The CDR3 bases are TGTGCCAGCAGCTTAGACAGTGCCTACGAGCAGTACTTC. It codes for CASSLDSAYEQYF.

The gene calls are TRBV12-3 or TRBV12-4 and TRBJ2-1; the D gene is possibly TRBD2 (5 bases). The germline V and J ends were trimmed by 5 bases and 6 bases, with 11 bases remaining between them. There are 13 residues in the CDR3. The CDR3 DNA follows: TGTGCCAGCAGTAGCCATGGAGGCAATGAGCAGTTCTTC. This encodes CASSSHGGNEQFF.

This clone was recorded once. The V and J genes are TRBV7-2 and TRBJ2-4; TRBD1 matches 7 bases. CDR3 length: 14 amino acids. The V gene end was trimmed by 1 base and the J gene end by 13 bases; junction bases not matched to a gene: 10. The germline V gene encodes CDR1 SGHTA and CDR2 FQGNSA. As DNA, the CDR3 is TGTGCCAGCAGCTTAGATACCAGACCGGGACAGCAGTACTTC. This codes for CASSLDTRPGQQYF. Together with reference TRBV7-2 and TRBJ2-4, the CDR3 gives the full variable domain: GAGVSQSPSNKVTEKGKDVELRCDPISGHTALYWYRQSLGQGLEFLIYFQGNSAPDKSGLPSDRFSAERTGGSVSTLTIQRTQQEDSAVYLCASSLDTRPGQQYFGAGTRLSVL.

A remark on this clone: The junction departs from the called germline gene at one end, perhaps through a read error. The J gene is TRBJ1-2, the V gene TRBV20-1, with a weak D call TRBD1 (6 bases). The germline V gene encodes CDR1 DFQATT and CDR2 SNEGSKA (reference sequence). The CDR3 is made up of 11 amino acids. CDR3 sequence: CSARGPRDTNF. DNA for the CDR3: TGCAGTGCTAGAGGCCCCCGGGACACCAACTTC.

The V call is TRBV24-1, the J call TRBJ2-1, with 10 positions matching TRBD1. The V segment lost 4 bases and the J segment 3 bases; nucleotides outside the gene matches: 5. The CDR3 loop spans 16 amino acids. The V gene's germline CDR1 is KGHDR and CDR2 SFDVKD. The CDR3 sequence: CATSDKDRGNYNEQFF. In DNA, the CDR3 is TGTGCCACCAGTGACAAGGACAGGGGGAACTACAATGAGCAGTTCTTC.

The chain joins TRBV30 to TRBJ1-2, with D possibly TRBD1 on 5 matching bases. V was trimmed by 3 bases and J by 9 bases, leaving 11 bases between them. Germline CDR1 and CDR2: GTSNPN and SVGIG (reference sequence). CDR3 length: 11 amino acids. The CDR3 sequence: CAWRVRGSYTF. CDR3 sequence (DNA): TGTGCCTGGAGGGTACGGGGGAGCTACACCTTC. Complete variable domain (other parts from reference TRBV30 and TRBJ1-2): SQTIHQWPATLVQPVGSPLSLECTVEGTSNPNLYWYRQAAGRGLQLLFYSVGIGQISSEVPQNLSASRPQDRQFILSSKKLLLSDSGFYLCAWRVRGSYTFGSGTRLTVV.

The CDR3 loop reads CASSLTSGGHGELFF. CDR3 nucleotides: TGTGCCAGCAGCTTGACTAGCGGGGGGCATGGGGAGCTGTTTTTT. This chain joins TRBV5-4 and TRBJ2-2; 12 bases fit TRBD2. Germline V gene data show CDR1 as SGHNT and CDR2 as YYREEE (reference sequence). This CDR3 comprises 15 residues. J lost 8 bases, V lost 1 base, and 3 bases had no gene match.

This chain connects TRBV9 to TRBJ2-5; 9 bases are a match to TRBD2. The germline V gene has CDR1 SGDLS and CDR2 YYNGEE. The CDR3 is 15 residues long. Trimming removed 2 bases from V and 1 base from J; junction bases left unmatched: 3. This CDR3 is CASSVGGGAQETQYF. CDR3 DNA sequence: TGTGCCAGCAGCGTGGGCGGGGGGGCCCAAGAGACCCAGTACTTC. Full variable domain (rest looked up from reference TRBV9 and TRBJ2-5): DSGVTQTPKHLITATGQRVTLRCSPRSGDLSVYWYQQSLDQGLQFLIQYYNGEERAKGNILERFSAQQFPDLHSELNLSSLELGDSALYFCASSVGGGAQETQYFGPGTRLLVL.

The chain is built from TRBV30 and TRBJ1-5; D unclear. In germline, CDR1 is GTSNPN, CDR2 SVGIG (reference sequence). The ends were cut back, 1 base at V and 0 bases at J, with 4 bases in the middle. The length of the CDR3 is 13 residues. DNA of the CDR3: TGTGCCTGGAGTGCAAATAGCAATCAGCCCCAGCATTTT. It encodes CAWSANSNQPQHF.

The chain joins TRBV12-3 or TRBV12-4 to TRBJ2-7; D not certain. The ends were cut back, 7 bases at V and 1 base at J, with 11 bases in the middle. This CDR3 contains 13 residues. This chain's CDR3 is CASMYGGSYEQYF. The CDR3 bases are TGTGCCAGCATGTACGGCGGATCCTACGAGCAGTACTTC.

The chain couples TRBV7-3 to TRBJ2-1; D may be TRBD1 (6 bases). Trimming stripped 5 bases from V and 0 bases from J, with 14 bases between. This CDR3 is 16 amino acids long. CDR1 is SGHTA, CDR2 FQGTGA, per germline. The CDR3 DNA reads as TGTGCCAGCAGCCCAGGGGCATCAAGCTCCTACAATGAGCAGTTCTTC. Its protein product is CASSPGASSSYNEQFF.

V is TRBV27 and J is TRBJ2-7; D possibly corresponds to TRBD2 (6 bases). Per germline, CDR1 MNHEY and CDR2 SMNVEV (reference sequence). Trimming took off 3 bases at V and 4 bases at J, with 10 bases between the two ends. The CDR3 is 13 amino acids. In nucleotides, the CDR3 is TGTGCCAGCAGTTTGAGGGAGGATTACGAGCAGTACTTC. Its translation is CASSLREDYEQYF.

The rearrangement joins TRBV25-1 to TRBJ2-3; 7 bases map to TRBD2. Germline CDR1 reads MGHDK; CDR2 reads SYGVNS. V lost 5 bases and J lost 6; bases outside the gene matches: 8. The length of the CDR3 is 14 residues. CDR3 bases: TGTGCCAGCAGTTATCCCGGGGGGACGGATACGCAGTATTTT. Its protein is CASSYPGGTDTQYF.

The V call is TRBV11-2, the J call TRBJ2-1, with 7 bases fitting TRBD2. V lost 7 bases to trimming and J lost 5 bases; unmatched junction nucleotides: 14. CDR3 length: 16 residues. Germline V CDR1 and CDR2: SGHAT, FQNNGV. The CDR3: CASTRFQFGGDNEQFF. CDR3 nucleotide sequence: TGTGCCAGCACCCGTTTCCAATTTGGGGGGGACAATGAGCAGTTCTTC.

The gene calls are TRBV30 and TRBJ1-2; a weak D match, TRBD1 (6 bases). Trimming pared 4 bases from V and 2 bases from J, leaving 14 bases between. Germline values: CDR1 GTSNPN, CDR2 SVGIG (reference sequence). The CDR3 loop spans 14 amino acids. The CDR3 loop is CAWTRRQANYGYTF. In DNA, the CDR3 is TGTGCCTGGACAAGGAGACAGGCCAACTATGGCTACACCTTC.

For this clone: This specimen includes other DNA sequences encoding the same CDR3. The J gene is TRBJ1-5, the V gene TRBV9; D is ambiguous. CDR1 SGDLS and CDR2 YYNGEE come from the germline V gene. CDR3 length: 13 residues. V gave up 5 bases and J gave up 1 base, with 7 bases separating them. The DNA of the CDR3 is TGTGCCAGCAGTAGAGGGAGCAATCAGCCCCAGCATTTT. Translated: CASSRGSNQPQHF.

The V call is TRBV6-6, the J call TRBJ1-5; D remains ambiguous. Germline V CDR1 and CDR2: MNHNY, SVGAGI (reference sequence). CDR3 length: 13 amino acids. Between the trimmed V and J ends, which lost 8 bases and 6 bases, there was a span of 14 bases. CDR3 protein: CASCLMPSQPQHF. CDR3 sequence (DNA): TGTGCCAGCTGTTTAATGCCGAGTCAGCCCCAGCATTTT.

The chain's CDR3 is CASSQDEGSYNSPLHF. Written as DNA, the CDR3 is TGTGCCAGCAGCCAAGATGAGGGTTCCTATAATTCACCCCTCCACTTT. The chain carries TRBV4-2 and TRBJ1-6; D is unclear. CDR3 length equals 16 residues. The V gene lost 0 bases and the J gene lost 1 base, with 7 bases spanning the gap. CDR1 is LGHNA, CDR2 YNFKEQ, per germline.

V is TRBV28 and J is TRBJ2-4, with 10 bases that match TRBD1. This CDR3 comprises 13 residues. In germline, CDR1 is MDHEN, CDR2 SYDVKM. Trimming at V came to 10 bases and at J to 5 bases, leaving 5 bases not matched to a gene. Here the CDR3 reads CATRQGAQNIQYF. The CDR3, as DNA: TGTGCCACCCGACAGGGGGCTCAAAACATTCAGTACTTC.

The V call is TRBV5-8, the J call TRBJ1-5; D possibly corresponds to TRBD1 (5 bases). The V end lost 3 bases, the J end lost 7 bases, and 17 bases lay between the germline ends. The CDR3 totals 15 residues. CDR1 is SGHTS and CDR2 is YDEGEE in the germline V gene. In nucleotides, the CDR3 is TGTGCCAGCAGCTACCTAGGGCAGGGAAACCAGCCCCAGCATTTT. Protein: CASSYLGQGNQPQHF.

J is TRBJ2-5 and V is TRBV5-1, with TRBD2 matching 9 bases. V shed 1 base and J 7 bases; nucleotides not matched to a gene: 5. CDR1 and CDR2 from the germline V gene are SGHRS and YFSETQ. CDR3 length: 14 residues. In nucleotides, the CDR3 is TGCGCCAGCAGCTTGCCCGGCGGGGGGGGGACCCAGTACTTC. Translating gives CASSLPGGGGTQYF.

The V call is TRBV15, the J call TRBJ2-3; 7 bases align to TRBD2. Germline-derived CDR1 and CDR2 are LNHNV and YYDKDF (reference sequence). V was clipped by 0 bases and J by 1 base; unmatched bases: 1. The CDR3 runs 15 residues. CDR3 amino acids: CATSRDGGGTDTQYF. Written as DNA, the CDR3 is TGTGCCACCAGCAGAGATGGGGGGGGCACAGATACGCAGTATTTT.

The V and J genes are TRBV7-2 and TRBJ2-7; 9 positions agree with TRBD1. This CDR3 region has 15 residues. V trimming: 1 base; J trimming: 2 bases; junction bases outside the gene matches: 3. CDR1 and CDR2 from the germline V gene are SGHTA and FQGNSA. CDR3: CASSLGQGGAYEQYF. Here the CDR3 DNA reads TGTGCCAGCAGCTTAGGACAGGGGGGGGCCTACGAGCAGTACTTC.

The sample holds a few counts of this clone. CDR3 DNA sequence: TGCGCCAGCAGCCAAGAGGGGGCACCGAGGACCTACGAGCAGTACTTC. Amino acid sequence: CASSQEGAPRTYEQYF. This chain connects TRBV4-1 to TRBJ2-7; possibly TRBD1 for D (6 bases). The V end lost 0 bases, the J end lost 2 bases, and 14 bases lay between the germline ends. Germline CDR1 MGHRA, CDR2 YSYEKL. The CDR3 has 16 residues.

This clone occurred once. This rearrangement joins TRBV5-1 to TRBJ2-3, with 10 bases fitting TRBD1. The CDR3 length is 15 residues. The germline CDR1 and CDR2 sequences are SGHRS and YFSETQ. Germline trimming cut 7 bases from V and 3 bases from J; bases unmatched to any gene: 8. DNA of the CDR3: TGCGCCAGCCATTCTGGGACAGGGGTAACAGATACGCAGTATTTT. The encoded protein is CASHSGTGVTDTQYF.

This chain connects TRBV7-2 to TRBJ2-3; 8 bases agree with TRBD2. Germline CDR1 and CDR2: SGHTA and FQGNSA. V shed 1 base and J 8 bases; nucleotides not matched to a gene: 8. This CDR3 is 15 amino acids long. The CDR3: CASSLDGARGGTQYF. In DNA form, the CDR3 reads TGTGCCAGCAGCTTAGACGGGGCTCGGGGGGGTACGCAGTATTTT. Full variable domain (remainder filled in from reference TRBV7-2 and TRBJ2-3): GAGVSQSPSNKVTEKGKDVELRCDPISGHTALYWYRQSLGQGLEFLIYFQGNSAPDKSGLPSDRFSAERTGGSVSTLTIQRTQQEDSAVYLCASSLDGARGGTQYFGPGTRLTVL.

The rearrangement links TRBV7-8 to TRBJ2-7; TRBD2 is a possible D gene (5 bases). The CDR3 covers 13 residues. Trimming removed 5 bases at V and 7 bases at J, with 15 bases between. CDR1 is SGHVS and CDR2 is FQNEAQ in the germline V gene. CDR3 DNA: TGTGCCAGCAGCCCAGAGGCATCGGGGGAGCAGTACTTC. Protein: CASSPEASGEQYF.

The chain carries TRBV7-9 and TRBJ2-5, with TRBD1 matching 8 bases. CDR1 and CDR2 (germline): SEHNR, FQNEAQ (reference sequence). With 5 bases clipped from V and 1 base from J, the junction kept 3 bases outside the gene matches. This CDR3 contains 14 residues. CDR3 protein: CASSIGQGQETQYF. CDR3 in DNA: TGTGCCAGCAGCATAGGACAGGGCCAAGAGACCCAGTACTTC.